The clone carrying this T cell receptor (beta chain) was counted ten times or more. Its target is unknown. Investigators prepared the TCR beta libraries by applying iRepertoire HTBI primers and Arm-PCR of CDR3 regions. TCRdb independently ran MiXCR on the multiplex PCR reads; one entry per CDR3 protein. This table has some 450,000 distinct CDR3 sequences, around 15% appearing once. Stated time point: newly diagnosed GD, antithyroid drugs for less than 3 months. Following extraction of RNA from PBMCs, that RNA was used to make the TCR library. The patients included were those that came from an endocrinology department in Xi'an, China. This sample is drawn from a study of regulatory T cells in long-lasting Graves disease. Whole-study results and caveats: Persistent disease showed a preference for TRBV28, TRBJ1-2 and TRBJ2-5. The study found lower TCR diversity in persistent Graves' patients than in newly diagnosed ones.

CDR1 and CDR2 (germline): MDHEN, SYDVKM. Trimming cost V 5 bases and J 1 base; bases outside gene matches: 9. This CDR3 is 16 amino acids long. These data were likewise used in another study, on T cells in Graves' hyperthyroidism and ophthalmopathy. Turning to that study: Most thyroid-expanded clonotypes above 0.001 were also found in blood.

This sample comprised peripheral blood mononuclear cells (PBMCs), obtained at new diagnosis, from a patient treated with antithyroid drugs. The receptor comes from a young woman with Graves disease. V usage is TRBV28 and J usage is TRBJ1-1, with 8 bases matching TRBD1. CDR3 DNA sequence: TGTGCCAGCAGTCCCCAACAGGGGGGCTCGAACACTGAAGCTTTCTTT. This sequence encodes CASSPQQGGSNTEAFF.